This is a list of T cell receptor beta chains from one sample in a study of cytomegalovirus exposure and HLA in healthy donors. TCRdb's copy holds only in-frame clones and misses some; the assay was immunoSEQ multiplex PCR. The sample gives about 110,000 clones, roughly two thirds of which show up once; approximately 8.4% is in the top ten. Input material: PBMCs. All receptors derive from a man in his forties or fifties in good health and CMV-seronegative. CDR3s include the opening cysteine and the closing phenylalanine or tryptophan. A D gene is named only where the DNA matches it firmly. Clone size is given for some rows only: seen once, a few or many times, or a class if the clone is expanded.

V: TRBV29-1; D: .; size: few; J: TRBJ2-5; CDR3: CSVVRKETQYF; DNA: TGCAGCGTGGTCAGAAAAGAGACCCAGTACTTC
V: TRBV11-3; D: .; size: few; J: TRBJ2-1; CDR3: CASSFQGRDEQFF; DNA: TGTGCCAGCAGCTTTCAGGGCCGTGATGAGCAGTTCTTC
V: TRBV7-8; D: .; size: few; J: TRBJ1-4; CDR3: CASSFQEKLFF; DNA: TGTGCCAGCAGCTTTCAAGAAAAACTGTTTTTT
V: TRBV19; D: TRBD1; size: .; J: TRBJ2-7; CDR3: CASSTWTDRAPYEQYF; DNA: TGTGCCAGTAGTACCTGGACGGACAGGGCTCCCTACGAGCAGTACTTC
V: TRBV28; D: TRBD1; size: .; J: TRBJ1-2; CDR3: CASISIRQGPYGYTF; DNA: TGTGCCAGCATTTCGATTCGACAGGGCCCCTATGGCTACACCTTC
V: TRBV18; D: TRBD1; size: .; J: TRBJ2-7; CDR3: CATRGTGAYEQYF; DNA: TGTGCCACCCGGGGGACAGGGGCCTACGAGCAGTACTTC
V: TRBV19; D: TRBD1; size: .; J: TRBJ2-3; CDR3: CASSLQGASTDTQYF; DNA: TGTGCCAGTAGTCTACAGGGGGCTAGCACAGATACGCAGTATTTT
V: TRBV5-6; D: TRBD1; size: few; J: TRBJ1-6; CDR3: CASSFSPPGTGGHDSPLHF; DNA: TGTGCCAGCAGCTTTTCCCCCCCCGGGACAGGGGGCCACGATTCACCCCTCCACTTT
V: TRBV7-2; D: TRBD1; size: .; J: TRBJ1-2; CDR3: CASSPQGAGYTF; DNA: TGTGCCAGCAGCCCACAGGGGGCCGGCTACACCTTC
V: TRBV18; D: TRBD1; size: once; J: TRBJ1-3; CDR3: CASSIYGQAGNTIYF; DNA: TGTGCCAGCTCAATTTATGGACAGGCTGGAAACACCATATATTTT
V: TRBV5-4; D: TRBD1; size: .; J: TRBJ2-3; CDR3: CASSLRPGTGGTDTQYF; DNA: TGTGCCAGCAGCTTGCGGCCCGGGACAGGGGGCACAGATACGCAGTATTTT
V: TRBV6-5; D: .; size: many; J: TRBJ2-1; CDR3: CASSYRGGEQFF; DNA: TGTGCCAGCAGTTACCGGGGTGGGGAGCAGTTCTTC
V: TRBV5-1; D: TRBD1; size: .; J: TRBJ2-7; CDR3: CASSPDRVYEQYF; DNA: TGCGCCAGCAGTCCGGACAGGGTCTACGAGCAGTACTTC
V: TRBV18; D: .; size: .; J: TRBJ1-2; CDR3: CASSPPSTTRGGYTF; DNA: TGTGCCAGCTCACCACCCAGTACTACCCGAGGAGGCTACACCTTC